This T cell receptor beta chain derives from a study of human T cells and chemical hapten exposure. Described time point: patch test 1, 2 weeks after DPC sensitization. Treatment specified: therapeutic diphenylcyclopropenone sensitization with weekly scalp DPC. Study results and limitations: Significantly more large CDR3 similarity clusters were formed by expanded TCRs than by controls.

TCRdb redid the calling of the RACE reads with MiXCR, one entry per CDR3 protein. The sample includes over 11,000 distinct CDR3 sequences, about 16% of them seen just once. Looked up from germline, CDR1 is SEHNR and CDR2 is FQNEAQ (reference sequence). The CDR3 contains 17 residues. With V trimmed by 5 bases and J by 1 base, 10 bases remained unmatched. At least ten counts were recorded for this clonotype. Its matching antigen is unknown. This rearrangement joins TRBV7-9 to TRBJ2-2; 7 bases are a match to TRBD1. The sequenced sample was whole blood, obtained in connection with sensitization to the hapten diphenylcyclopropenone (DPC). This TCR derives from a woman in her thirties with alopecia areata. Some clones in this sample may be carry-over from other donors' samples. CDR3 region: CASSASIGGWNTGELFF. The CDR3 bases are TGTGCCAGCAGCGCAAGTATAGGGGGCTGGAACACCGGGGAGCTGTTTTTT. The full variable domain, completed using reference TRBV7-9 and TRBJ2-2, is DTGVSQNPRHKITKRGQNVTFRCDPISEHNRLYWYRQTLGQGPEFLTYFQNEAQLEKSRLLSDRFSAERPKGSFSTLEIQRTEQGDSAMYLCASSASIGGWNTGELFFGEGSRLTVL.